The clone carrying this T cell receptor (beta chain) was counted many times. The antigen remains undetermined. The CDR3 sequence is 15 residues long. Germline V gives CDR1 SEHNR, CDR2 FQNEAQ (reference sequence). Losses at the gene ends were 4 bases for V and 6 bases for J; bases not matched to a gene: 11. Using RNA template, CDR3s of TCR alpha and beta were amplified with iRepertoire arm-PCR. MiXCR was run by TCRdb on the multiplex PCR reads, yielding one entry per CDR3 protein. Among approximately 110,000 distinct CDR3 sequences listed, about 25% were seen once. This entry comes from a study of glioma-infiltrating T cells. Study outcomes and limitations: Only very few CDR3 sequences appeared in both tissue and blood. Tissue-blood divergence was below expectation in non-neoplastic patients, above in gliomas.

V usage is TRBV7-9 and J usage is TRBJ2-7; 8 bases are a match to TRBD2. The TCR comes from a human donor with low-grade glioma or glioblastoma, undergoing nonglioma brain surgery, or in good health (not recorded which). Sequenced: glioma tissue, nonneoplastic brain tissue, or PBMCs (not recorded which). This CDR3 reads CASSSPERETVEQYF. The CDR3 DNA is TGTGCCAGCAGCTCCCCGGAGCGGGAGACTGTCGAGCAGTACTTC.